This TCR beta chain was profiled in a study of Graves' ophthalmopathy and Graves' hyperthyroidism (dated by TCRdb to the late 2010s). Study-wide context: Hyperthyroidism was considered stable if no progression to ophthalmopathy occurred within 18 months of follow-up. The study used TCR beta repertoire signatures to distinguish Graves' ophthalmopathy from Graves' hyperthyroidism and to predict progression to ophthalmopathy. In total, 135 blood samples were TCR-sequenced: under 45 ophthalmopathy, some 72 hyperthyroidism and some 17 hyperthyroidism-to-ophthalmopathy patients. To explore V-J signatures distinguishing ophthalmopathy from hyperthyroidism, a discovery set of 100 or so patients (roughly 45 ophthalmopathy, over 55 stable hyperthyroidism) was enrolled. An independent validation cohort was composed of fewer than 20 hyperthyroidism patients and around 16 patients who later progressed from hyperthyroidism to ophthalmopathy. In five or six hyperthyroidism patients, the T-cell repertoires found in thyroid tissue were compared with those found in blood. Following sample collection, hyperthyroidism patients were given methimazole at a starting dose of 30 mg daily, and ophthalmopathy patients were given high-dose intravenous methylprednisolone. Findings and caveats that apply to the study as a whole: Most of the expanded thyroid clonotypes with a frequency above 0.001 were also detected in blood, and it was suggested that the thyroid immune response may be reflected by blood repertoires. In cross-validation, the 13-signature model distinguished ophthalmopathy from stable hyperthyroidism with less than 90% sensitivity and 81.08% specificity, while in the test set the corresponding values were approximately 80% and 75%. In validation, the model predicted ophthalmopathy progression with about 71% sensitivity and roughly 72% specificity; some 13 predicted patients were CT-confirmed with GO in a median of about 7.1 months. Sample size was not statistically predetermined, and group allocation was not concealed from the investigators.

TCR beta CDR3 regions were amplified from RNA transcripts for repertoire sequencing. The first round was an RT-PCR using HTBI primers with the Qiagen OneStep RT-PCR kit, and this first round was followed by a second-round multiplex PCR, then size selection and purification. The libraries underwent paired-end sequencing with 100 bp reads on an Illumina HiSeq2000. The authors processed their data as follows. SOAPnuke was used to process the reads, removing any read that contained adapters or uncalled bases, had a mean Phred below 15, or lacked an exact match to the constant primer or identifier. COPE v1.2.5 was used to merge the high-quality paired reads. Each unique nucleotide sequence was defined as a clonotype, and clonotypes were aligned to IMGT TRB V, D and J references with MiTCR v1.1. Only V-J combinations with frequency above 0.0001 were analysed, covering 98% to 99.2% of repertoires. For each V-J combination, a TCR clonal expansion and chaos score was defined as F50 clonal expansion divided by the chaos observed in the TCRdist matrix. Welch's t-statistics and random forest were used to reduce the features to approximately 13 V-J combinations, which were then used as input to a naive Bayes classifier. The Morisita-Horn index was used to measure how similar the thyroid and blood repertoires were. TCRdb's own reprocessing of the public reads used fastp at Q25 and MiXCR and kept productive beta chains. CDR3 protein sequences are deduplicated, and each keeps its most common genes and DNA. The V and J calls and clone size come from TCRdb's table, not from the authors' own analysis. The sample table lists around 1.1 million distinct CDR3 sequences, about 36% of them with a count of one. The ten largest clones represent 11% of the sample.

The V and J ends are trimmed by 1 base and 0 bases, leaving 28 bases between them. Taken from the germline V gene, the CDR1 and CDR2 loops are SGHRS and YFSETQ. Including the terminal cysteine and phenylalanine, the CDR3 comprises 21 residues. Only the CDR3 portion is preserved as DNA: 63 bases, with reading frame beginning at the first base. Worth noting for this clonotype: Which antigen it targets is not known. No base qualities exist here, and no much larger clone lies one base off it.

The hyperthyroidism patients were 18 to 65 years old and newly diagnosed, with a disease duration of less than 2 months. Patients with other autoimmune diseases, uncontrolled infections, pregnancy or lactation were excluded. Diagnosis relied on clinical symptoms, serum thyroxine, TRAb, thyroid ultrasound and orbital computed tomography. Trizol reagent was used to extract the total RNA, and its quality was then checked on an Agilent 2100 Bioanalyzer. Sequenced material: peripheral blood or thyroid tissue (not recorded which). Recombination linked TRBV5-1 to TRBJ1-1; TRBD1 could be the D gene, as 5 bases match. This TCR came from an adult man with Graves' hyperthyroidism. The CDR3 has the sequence CASSLPKPGPTYGPMNTEAFF. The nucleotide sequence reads TGCGCCAGCAGCTTGCCAAAGCCGGGACCAACCTACGGGCCAATGAACACTGAAGCTTTCTTT.